What follows describes a single T cell receptor beta chain. Its antigen is still unknown. A read error is possible here, since a much larger clone lies one base away. This likely comes from a read error, as the CDR3 has no conserved phenylalanine or tryptophan at its end. The sample belongs to a study of breast tumors, draining lymph nodes, adjacent tissues (dated by TCRdb to about 2016). About the full investigation: The study compared TCR beta repertoires across tumor, adjacent nontumor tissue and axillary lymph nodes from breast cancer patients. In human breast cancer, the study set out to assess how tumor, surrounding tissue and draining lymph node repertoires relate to one another and whether T cells might be exchanged between them.

Lymph node samples were obtained from the axillary draining lymph nodes of breast cancer patients. Sequencing was performed on an Illumina HiSeq 2000. TCR beta chain libraries were generated by multiplex PCR amplification. High-throughput sequencing was used to analyze the amplified TCR beta chain products. In TCRdb, the public reads were trimmed at Q25 with fastp and aligned with MiXCR, with productive beta chains retained. Records with the same CDR3 protein are collapsed into one entry carrying the most frequent genes and DNA. Recorded for this sample are 150,000 to 250,000 distinct CDR3 sequences; around 33% of them occurred a single time. Jointly, the top ten make up roughly 4% of the sample. What the study reported, not specific to this receptor: The conclusion that tumor T cells originate in lymph nodes was framed as consistent with a hypothesis rather than directly demonstrated. Tumor and nontumor tissue repertoires were found to be significantly more similar in luminal-like than in basal-like breast cancer. T-cell repertoire diversity in tumors was found to be lower than in lymph nodes but higher than in nontumor tissue, and preferential V and J gene usage was observed. A scenario in which most tumor T cells derive from the lymph node and then expand within tumor tissue was judged to be consistent with the data.

Sequencing was performed on axillary lymph node tissue. This TCR was sampled from a female donor with breast cancer. Some clones in this sample may be carry-over from other donors' samples.

The CDR3 region reads CASSSDDSPEQFS. Here is the DNA: TGTGCCAGCAGCTCCGACGACTCCCCCGAGCAGTTCTCC. The rearranged segments are TRBV11-1 and TRBJ2-1, with no reliable assignment of the D segment. CDR1 is given as SGHAT and CDR2 as FQDESV, both from the germline V gene (reference sequence). Termini included, the CDR3 measures 13 amino acids. The only DNA kept is the CDR3, 39 bases in frame from the first base. Trimming at the junction amounts to 4 bases on V and 10 bases on J, and the germline ends lie 14 bases apart.